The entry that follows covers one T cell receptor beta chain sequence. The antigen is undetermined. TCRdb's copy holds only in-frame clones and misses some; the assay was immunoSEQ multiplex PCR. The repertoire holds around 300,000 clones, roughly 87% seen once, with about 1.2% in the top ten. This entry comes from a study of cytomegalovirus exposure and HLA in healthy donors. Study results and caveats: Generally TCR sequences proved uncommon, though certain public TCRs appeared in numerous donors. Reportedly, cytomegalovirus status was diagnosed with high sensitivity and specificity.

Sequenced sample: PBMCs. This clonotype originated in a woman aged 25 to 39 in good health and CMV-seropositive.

Here the CDR3 reads CASSTHDGKRDEQYF. The CDR3 coding sequence is TGTGCCAGTAGTACTCATGACGGGAAAAGGGACGAGCAGTACTTC. This chain links TRBV19 with TRBJ2-7; a weak D match, TRBD2 (5 bases). The CDR3 is made up of 15 amino acids. CDR1 LNHDA and CDR2 SQIVND come from the germline V gene (reference sequence). Trimming took off 4 bases at V and 5 bases at J, with 18 bases between the two ends.